This T cell receptor beta chain was identified in a study of T cells in Graves' hyperthyroidism and ophthalmopathy. What was amplified from RNA transcripts were TCR beta CDR3 regions. The HTBI primer set served for first-round RT-PCR of the TCR CDR3. TCRdb reanalysed the multiplex PCR reads using MiXCR and keeps one entry per CDR3 protein. Of roughly 350,000 distinct CDR3 sequences listed, about 15% are singletons. This clonotype appeared many times. CDR1 MDHEN and CDR2 SYDVKM come from the germline V gene. The V gene end was trimmed by 3 bases and the J gene end by 4 bases; junction bases not matched to a gene: 13. The CDR3 covers 18 residues.

This receptor was obtained from a woman aged 30 to 39 with Graves' hyperthyroidism. Sequenced material: blood. The chain employs TRBV28 and TRBJ1-5, with 9 positions matching TRBD1. The CDR3 sequence: CASSFEGQGLGFNQPQHF. The CDR3 nucleotides read TGTGCCAGCAGTTTCGAGGGACAGGGCCTCGGTTTTAATCAGCCCCAGCATTTT.